The 8 T cell receptor beta chains in this list originate from one sample, sequenced in a study of early T cells in non-severe SARS-CoV-2 infection. TCRdb itself ran the 5' RACE reads through MiXCR, one entry per CDR3 protein. The data hold 80,000 to 95,000 distinct CDR3 sequences, with around 15% observed a single time. The specimen sequenced was whole blood. The receptors were sampled from an adult who was a healthcare worker with PCR-confirmed SARS-CoV-2 infection or an uninfected control (not recorded which).

This clonotype was counted ten times or more. The genes are TRBV12-3 or TRBV12-4 and TRBJ2-7; a possible D gene is TRBD1 (6 bases). Trimming cost V 5 bases and J 2 bases, with 10 bases left between them. This CDR3 comprises 13 residues. CDR3 in DNA: TGTGCCAGCAGTCACACAGGGCCCTACGAGCAGTACTTC. It yields the protein CASSHTGPYEQYF.

This clonotype occurred a few times. The chain has TRBV7-2 and TRBJ2-3, with 7 bases that match TRBD1. The CDR3 has 15 amino acids. Per the germline V gene, CDR1 is SGHTA and CDR2 is FQGNSA. The V segment lost 5 bases and the J segment 4 bases; nucleotides outside the gene matches: 9. Here the CDR3 reads CASSHYLDRADTQYF. The CDR3 coding sequence is TGTGCCAGCAGCCACTACCTAGACAGGGCAGATACGCAGTATTTT.

At least ten counts were recorded for this clonotype. The chain joins TRBV20-1 to TRBJ2-1; D is uncertain. The CDR3 extends over 14 amino acids. Germline values: CDR1 DFQATT, CDR2 SNEGSKA (reference sequence). Trimming stripped 0 bases from V and 3 bases from J, with 9 bases between. CDR3 bases: TGCAGTGCTAGAGATCGGCAGAGCTACAATGAGCAGTTCTTC. Translated: CSARDRQSYNEQFF.

The chain recombines TRBV7-9 with TRBJ1-6; D may be TRBD1 (5 bases). Trimming removed 3 bases from V and 5 bases from J, with 8 bases in between. This CDR3 region has 14 residues. CDR1 SEHNR and CDR2 FQNEAQ come from the germline V gene (reference sequence). CDR3 coding DNA: TGTGCCAGCAGCTTCCCGGGGGATAATTCACCCCTCCACTTT. It codes for CASSFPGDNSPLHF.

The chain couples TRBV11-2 to TRBJ2-7; 8 bases line up with TRBD2. This CDR3 region has 16 residues. Germline V gives CDR1 SGHAT, CDR2 FQNNGV. V was clipped by 1 base and J by 0 bases; unmatched bases: 5. The CDR3 is CASSLVGGLASYEQYF. The CDR3 DNA sequence: TGTGCCAGCAGCTTAGTTGGCGGACTAGCCTCCTACGAGCAGTACTTC.

This clonotype was detected a few times. The V gene is TRBV12-5, the J gene TRBJ2-7; D might be TRBD1 (6 bases). Trimming removed 3 bases at V and 7 bases at J, with 16 bases between. The CDR3 is 14 residues long. Germline CDR1 reads LGHNT; CDR2 reads FRNRAP. This CDR3 reads CASGLQGRLMEQYF. The CDR3 region has the DNA TGTGCTAGTGGTTTACAGGGCAGACTAATGGAGCAGTACTTC. Looking up the rest from reference TRBV12-5 and TRBJ2-7 gives the full variable domain: DARVTQTPRHKVTEMGQEVTMRCQPILGHNTVFWYRQTMMQGLELLAYFRNRAPLDDSGMPKDRFSAEMPDATLATLKIQPSEPRDSAVYFCASGLQGRLMEQYFGPGTRLTVT.

J is TRBJ1-6 and V is TRBV7-9; D is ambiguous. This CDR3 contains 17 residues. The germline V gene encodes CDR1 SEHNR and CDR2 FQNEAQ (reference sequence). Trimming removed 1 base at V and 2 bases at J, with 12 bases between. The CDR3 protein is CASSLDLQSAYNSPLHF. For the CDR3, the DNA is TGTGCCAGCAGCTTAGACCTCCAGTCCGCCTATAATTCACCCCTCCACTTT.

This clonotype was seen a handful of times. The chain links TRBV15 to TRBJ1-2; D is uncertain. This CDR3 region has 15 residues. Germline V CDR1 and CDR2: LNHNV, YYDKDF (reference sequence). Trimming shortened V by 0 bases and J by 3 bases, and 11 bases separated the two germline ends. CDR3 sequence reads: CATSRDGQPHYGYTF. CDR3 DNA: TGTGCCACCAGCAGAGATGGTCAGCCCCACTATGGCTACACCTTC.